This T cell receptor beta chain was identified during a study of blood T cell repertoires in COVID-19. Sequenced by immunoSEQ multiplex PCR; TCRdb stores in-frame clones only, minus some. Of around 150,000 clones in the sample, 75% to 90% were seen once. The CDR3 is made up of 14 amino acids. Germline V lookup: CDR1 SGHKS, CDR2 YYEKEE (reference sequence). J lost 5 bases, V lost 4 bases, and 7 bases had no gene match. Individuals aged roughly 18 to 95 years were recruited from some 26 US areas. This sequence originates from a woman in her fifties or sixties who had recovered from COVID-19. The chain is built from TRBV5-5 and TRBJ2-7, with TRBD1 matching over 9 bases. Sequenced: PBMCs or T cells enriched from blood (not recorded which). The CDR3 spells CASSPTGGVNEQYF. The CDR3 DNA sequence: TGTGCCAGCAGCCCTACAGGGGGCGTCAACGAGCAGTACTTC.